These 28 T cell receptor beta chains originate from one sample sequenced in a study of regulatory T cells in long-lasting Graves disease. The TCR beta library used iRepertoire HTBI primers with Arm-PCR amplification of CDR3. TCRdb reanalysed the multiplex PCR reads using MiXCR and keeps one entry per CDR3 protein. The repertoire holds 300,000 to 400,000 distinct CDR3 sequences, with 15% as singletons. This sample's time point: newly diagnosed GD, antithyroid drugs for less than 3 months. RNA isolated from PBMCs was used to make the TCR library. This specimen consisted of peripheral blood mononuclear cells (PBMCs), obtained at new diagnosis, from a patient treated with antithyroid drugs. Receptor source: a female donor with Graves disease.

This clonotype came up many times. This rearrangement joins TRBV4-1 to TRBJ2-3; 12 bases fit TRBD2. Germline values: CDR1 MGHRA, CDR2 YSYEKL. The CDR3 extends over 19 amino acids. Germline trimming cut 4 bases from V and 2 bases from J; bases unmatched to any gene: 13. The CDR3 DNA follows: TGCGCCAGCAGCCCCCAAGGCGGGACTAGCGGGTTTAACACAGATACGCAGTATTTT. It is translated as CASSPQGGTSGFNTDTQYF.

CDR3 sequence: CASSQDIFLSDANTGELFF. As DNA, the CDR3 is TGTGCCAGCAGCCAAGATATTTTTCTTTCGGACGCGAACACCGGGGAGCTGTTTTTT. This chain connects TRBV3-1 to TRBJ2-2, with unresolved D. The CDR3 runs 19 residues. The germline V and J ends were trimmed by 0 bases and 0 bases, with 17 bases remaining between them. CDR1 and CDR2 (germline): LGHDT, YNNKEL (reference sequence).

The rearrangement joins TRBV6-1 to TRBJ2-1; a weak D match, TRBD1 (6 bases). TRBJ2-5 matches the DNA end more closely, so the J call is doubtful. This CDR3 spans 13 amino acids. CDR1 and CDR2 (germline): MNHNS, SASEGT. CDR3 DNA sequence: TGTGCCAGCAGTAGACAGGATTTACAGACCCAGTACTTC. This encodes CASSRQDLQTQYF.

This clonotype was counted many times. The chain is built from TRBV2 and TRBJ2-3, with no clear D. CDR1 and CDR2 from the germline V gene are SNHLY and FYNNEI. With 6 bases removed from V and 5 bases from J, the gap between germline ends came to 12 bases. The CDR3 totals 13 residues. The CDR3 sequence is CASSSLSQDTQYF. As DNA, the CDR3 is TGTGCCAGCAGCTCCCTGTCTCAAGATACGCAGTATTTT.

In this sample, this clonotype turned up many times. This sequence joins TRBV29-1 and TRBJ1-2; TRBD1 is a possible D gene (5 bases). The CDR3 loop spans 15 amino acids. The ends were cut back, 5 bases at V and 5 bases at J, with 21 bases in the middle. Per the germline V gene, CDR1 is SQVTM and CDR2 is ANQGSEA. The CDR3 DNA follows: TGCAGCGTTCCCGGCCGGGGCCGAGGGGCTTATGGCTACACCTTC. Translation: CSVPGRGRGAYGYTF.

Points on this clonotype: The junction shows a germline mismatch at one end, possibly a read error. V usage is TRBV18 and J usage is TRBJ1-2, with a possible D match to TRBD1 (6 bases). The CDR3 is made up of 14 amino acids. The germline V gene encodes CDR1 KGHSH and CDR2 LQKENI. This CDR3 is CASSPLHLGQGKAF. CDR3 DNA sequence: TGTGCCAGCTCACCACTCCACCTGGGGCAGGGGAAAGCCTTC. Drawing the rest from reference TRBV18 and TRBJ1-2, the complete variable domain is NAGVMQNPRHLVRRRGQEARLRCSPMKGHSHVYWYRQLPEEGLKFMVYLQKENIIDESGMPKERFSAEFPKEGPSILRIQQVVRGDSAAYFCASSPLHLGQGKAFGSGTRLTVV.

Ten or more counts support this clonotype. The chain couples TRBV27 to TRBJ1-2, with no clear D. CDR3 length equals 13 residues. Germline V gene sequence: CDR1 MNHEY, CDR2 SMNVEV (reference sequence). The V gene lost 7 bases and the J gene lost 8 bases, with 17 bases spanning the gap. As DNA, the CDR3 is TGTGCCAGCAAAGAAGGGCCGTCGAGCGGCTACACCTTC. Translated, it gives CASKEGPSSGYTF.

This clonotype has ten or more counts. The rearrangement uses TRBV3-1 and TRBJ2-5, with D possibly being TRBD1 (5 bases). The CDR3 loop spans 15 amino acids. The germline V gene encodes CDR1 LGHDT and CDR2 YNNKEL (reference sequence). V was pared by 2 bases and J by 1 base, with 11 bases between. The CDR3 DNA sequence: TGTGCCAGCAGCCAAACTCGACAGTTCCAAGAGACCCAGTACTTC. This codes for CASSQTRQFQETQYF.

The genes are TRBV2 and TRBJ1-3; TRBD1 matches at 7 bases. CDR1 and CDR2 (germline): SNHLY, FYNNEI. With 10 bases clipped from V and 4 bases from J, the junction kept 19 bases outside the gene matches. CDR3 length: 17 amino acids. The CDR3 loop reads CAIRKGAHIADGNTIYF. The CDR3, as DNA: TGTGCCATCCGCAAGGGGGCACATATTGCAGACGGAAACACCATATATTTT.

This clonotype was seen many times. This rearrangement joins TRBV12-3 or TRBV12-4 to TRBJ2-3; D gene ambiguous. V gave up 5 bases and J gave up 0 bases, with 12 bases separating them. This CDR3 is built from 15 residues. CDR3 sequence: CASSGRRASTDTQYF. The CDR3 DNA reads TGTGCCAGCAGTGGGCGACGGGCTAGCACAGATACGCAGTATTTT.

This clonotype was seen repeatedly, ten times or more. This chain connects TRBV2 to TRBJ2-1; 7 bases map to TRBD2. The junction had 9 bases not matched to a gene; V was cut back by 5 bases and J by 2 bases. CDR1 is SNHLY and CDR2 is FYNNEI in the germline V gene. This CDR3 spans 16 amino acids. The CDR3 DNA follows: TGTGCCAGCAGTTCGGGGCTAGCGGTAACCTACAATGAGCAGTTCTTC. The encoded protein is CASSSGLAVTYNEQFF.

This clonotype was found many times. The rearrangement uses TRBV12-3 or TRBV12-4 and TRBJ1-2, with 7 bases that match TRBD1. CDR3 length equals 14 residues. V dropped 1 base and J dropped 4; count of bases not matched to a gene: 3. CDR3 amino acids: CASSLEGALYGYTF. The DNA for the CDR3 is TGTGCCAGCAGTTTAGAGGGGGCGCTCTATGGCTACACCTTC.

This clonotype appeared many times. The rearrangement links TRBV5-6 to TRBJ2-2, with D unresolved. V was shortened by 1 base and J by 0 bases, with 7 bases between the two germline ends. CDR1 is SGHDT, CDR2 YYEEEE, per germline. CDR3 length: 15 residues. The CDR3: CASSLQSTNTGELFF. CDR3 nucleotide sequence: TGTGCCAGCAGCTTGCAGAGTACGAACACCGGGGAGCTGTTTTTT.

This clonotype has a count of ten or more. CDR3 residues: CASSLGLAGGRWTQYF. The CDR3 DNA is TGTGCCAGCAGTTTAGGGCTAGCGGGAGGCCGATGGACCCAGTACTTC. The rearrangement links TRBV28 to TRBJ2-5; 11 bases match TRBD2. V dropped 2 bases and J dropped 7; count of bases not matched to a gene: 9. The CDR3 is 16 amino acids. CDR1 and CDR2 from the germline V gene are MDHEN and SYDVKM.

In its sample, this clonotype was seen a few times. CDR3 region: CSVDFEAFF. The DNA of the CDR3 is TGCAGCGTTGACTTTGAAGCTTTCTTT. This chain links TRBV29-1 with TRBJ1-1; D gene uncertain. From germline, CDR1 is SQVTM and CDR2 ANQGSEA. The CDR3 runs 9 residues. The germline V and J ends were trimmed by 3 bases and 7 bases, with 3 bases remaining between them.

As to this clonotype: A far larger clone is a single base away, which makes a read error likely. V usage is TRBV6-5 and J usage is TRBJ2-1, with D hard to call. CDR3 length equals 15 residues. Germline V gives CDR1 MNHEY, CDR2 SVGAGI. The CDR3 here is CASSYSRRDGNEQSF. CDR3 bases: TGTGCCAGCAGTTACTCGCGAAGGGATGGTAATGAGCAGTCCTTC.

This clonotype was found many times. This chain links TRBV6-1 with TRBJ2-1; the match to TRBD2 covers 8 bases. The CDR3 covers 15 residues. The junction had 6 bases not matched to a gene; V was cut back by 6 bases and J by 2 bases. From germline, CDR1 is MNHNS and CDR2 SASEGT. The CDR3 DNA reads TGTGCCAGCAGGAGAGCGGGAGCTGCCTACAATGAGCAGTTCTTC. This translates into CASRRAGAAYNEQFF.

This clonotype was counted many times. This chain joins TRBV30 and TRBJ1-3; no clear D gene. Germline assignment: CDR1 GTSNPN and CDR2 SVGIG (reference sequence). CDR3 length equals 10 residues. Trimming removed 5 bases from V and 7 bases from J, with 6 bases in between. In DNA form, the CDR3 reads TGTGCCTGGGAGCGGAACACCATATATTTT. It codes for CAWERNTIYF. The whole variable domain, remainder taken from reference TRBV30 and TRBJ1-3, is SQTIHQWPATLVQPVGSPLSLECTVEGTSNPNLYWYRQAAGRGLQLLFYSVGIGQISSEVPQNLSASRPQDRQFILSSKKLLLSDSGFYLCAWERNTIYFGEGSWLTVV.

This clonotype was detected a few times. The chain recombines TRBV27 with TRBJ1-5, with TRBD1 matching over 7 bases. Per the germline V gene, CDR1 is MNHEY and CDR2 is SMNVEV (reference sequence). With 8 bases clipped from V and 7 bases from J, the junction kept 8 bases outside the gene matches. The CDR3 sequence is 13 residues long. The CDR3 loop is CASLPGGVQPQHF. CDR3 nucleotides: TGTGCCAGCCTCCCAGGGGGGGTCCAGCCCCAGCATTTT.

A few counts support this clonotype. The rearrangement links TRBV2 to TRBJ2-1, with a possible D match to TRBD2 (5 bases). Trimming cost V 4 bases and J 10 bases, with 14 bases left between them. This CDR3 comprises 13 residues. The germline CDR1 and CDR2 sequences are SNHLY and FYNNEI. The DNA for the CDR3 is TGTGCCAGCAGTGTCGGTGTTGGGAGAGAGCAGTTCTTC. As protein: CASSVGVGREQFF.

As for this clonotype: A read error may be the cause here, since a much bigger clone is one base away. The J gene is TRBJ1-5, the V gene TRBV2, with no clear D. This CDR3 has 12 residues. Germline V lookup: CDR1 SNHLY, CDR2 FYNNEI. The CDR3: CASSPTDQPQRF. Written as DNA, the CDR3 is TGTGCCAGCAGTCCCACGGATCAGCCCCAGCGTTTT.

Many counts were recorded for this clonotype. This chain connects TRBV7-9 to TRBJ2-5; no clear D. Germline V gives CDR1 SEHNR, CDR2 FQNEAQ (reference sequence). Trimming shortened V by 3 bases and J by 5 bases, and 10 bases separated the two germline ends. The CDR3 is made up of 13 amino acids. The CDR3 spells CASSFDPVETQYF. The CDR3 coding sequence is TGTGCCAGCAGCTTTGACCCCGTGGAGACCCAGTACTTC.

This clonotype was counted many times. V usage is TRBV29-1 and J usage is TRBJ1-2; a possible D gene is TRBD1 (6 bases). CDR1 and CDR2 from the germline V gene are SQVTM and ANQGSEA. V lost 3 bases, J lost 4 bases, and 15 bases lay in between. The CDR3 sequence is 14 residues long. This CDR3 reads CSVEVQGRIYGYTF. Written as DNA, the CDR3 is TGCAGCGTTGAGGTGCAGGGGAGGATCTATGGCTACACCTTC.

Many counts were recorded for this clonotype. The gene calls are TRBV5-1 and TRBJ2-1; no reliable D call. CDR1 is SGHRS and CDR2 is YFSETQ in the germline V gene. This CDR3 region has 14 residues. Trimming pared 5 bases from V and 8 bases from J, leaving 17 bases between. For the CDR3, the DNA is TGCGCCAGCAGGGCCCGCCTAGTCACGGATGAGCAGTTCTTC. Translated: CASRARLVTDEQFF.

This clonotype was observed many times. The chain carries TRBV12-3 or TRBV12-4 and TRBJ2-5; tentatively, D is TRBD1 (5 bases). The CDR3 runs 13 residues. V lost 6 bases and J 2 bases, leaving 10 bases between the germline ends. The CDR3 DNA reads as TGTGCCAGCAGCGAGACAGCTCAAGAGACCCAGTACTTC. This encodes CASSETAQETQYF.

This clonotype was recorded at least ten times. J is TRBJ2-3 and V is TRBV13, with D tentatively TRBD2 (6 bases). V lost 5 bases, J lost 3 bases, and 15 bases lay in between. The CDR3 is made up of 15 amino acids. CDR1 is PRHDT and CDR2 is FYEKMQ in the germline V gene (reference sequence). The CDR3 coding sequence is TGTGCCAGCAGCACGCGGGGTATTAGGACAGATACGCAGTATTTT. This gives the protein CASSTRGIRTDTQYF.

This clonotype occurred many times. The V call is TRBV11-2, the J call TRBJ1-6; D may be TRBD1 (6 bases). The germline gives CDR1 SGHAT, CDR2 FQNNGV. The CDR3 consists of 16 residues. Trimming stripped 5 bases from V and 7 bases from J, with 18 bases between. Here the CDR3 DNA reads TGTGCCAGCAGCGCCACAGGGAATTCGGGGAATTCACCCCTCCACTTT. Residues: CASSATGNSGNSPLHF.

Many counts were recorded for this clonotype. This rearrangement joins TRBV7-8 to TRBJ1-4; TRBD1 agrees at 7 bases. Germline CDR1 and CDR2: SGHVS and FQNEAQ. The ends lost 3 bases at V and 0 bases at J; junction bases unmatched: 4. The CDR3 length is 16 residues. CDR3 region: CASSFYGQATNEKLFF. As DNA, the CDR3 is TGTGCCAGCAGCTTCTACGGACAGGCAACTAATGAAAAACTGTTTTTT.